Below are 23 T cell receptor beta chains sequenced from a single sample in a study of tumor and adjacent non-tumor tissue in lung cancer. No cell sorting was done before RNA was extracted from the tissue. This non-tumor lung sample came from over 3 cm beyond the tumor edge. The library came from three nested PCR rounds adapted from ARM-PCR protocols. TCRdb re-called the multiplex PCR reads through MiXCR, storing one row per CDR3 protein. The data contain about 100,000 distinct CDR3 sequences, roughly 60% of them singletons. Material for sequencing was distant non-tumor lung tissue. The receptors originated from a man aged 25 to 45 with non-small cell lung cancer.

This clonotype has ten or more counts. The chain uses TRBV6-2 or TRBV6-3 and TRBJ2-4; 8 nucleotides line up with TRBD1. With 8 bases clipped from V and 3 bases from J, the junction kept 6 bases outside the gene matches. This CDR3 has 14 amino acids. The germline V gene encodes CDR1 MNHEY and CDR2 SVGEGT. CDR3 in DNA: TGTGCCAGCCGCACAGGGGGTGTCAAAAACATTCAGTACTTC. Translation gives CASRTGGVKNIQYF.

As for this clonotype: A junction end diverges from the germline sequence, so it may reflect a read error. The rearrangement links TRBV12-3 or TRBV12-4 to TRBJ2-2, with a possible D match to TRBD2 (6 bases). The CDR3 totals 15 residues. The DNA of the CDR3 is TGTGCCAGCAGTTTAGTGGCGTCCGACACCGGGGGGCTGTTTTTT. This codes for CASSLVASDTGGLFF.

The chain uses TRBV29-1 and TRBJ2-7; possibly TRBD2 for D (5 bases). The CDR3 runs to 11 residues. Germline V lookup: CDR1 SQVTM, CDR2 ANQGSEA. The CDR3, as DNA: TGCAGTGTAGGGAGTGGCTACGAGCAGTACTTC. Translated, it gives CSVGSGYEQYF.

Relative to its sample, this clonotype is medium-sized (0.01 to 0.1%). This sequence joins TRBV11-2 and TRBJ1-6, with 7 nucleotides matching TRBD1. Germline assignment: CDR1 SGHAT and CDR2 FQNNGV. CDR3 size: 17 residues. Losses at the gene ends were 1 base for V and 8 bases for J; bases not matched to a gene: 11. The CDR3 here is CASSLGAQGVIYSPLHF. Written as DNA, the CDR3 is TGTGCCAGCAGCTTAGGGGCTCAGGGGGTGATCTATTCACCCCTCCACTTT.

Points on this clonotype: Relative to the germline gene, one junction end is altered; a read error may explain this. V gene TRBV20-1 combines with J gene TRBJ2-2; TRBD2 might be the D (5 bases). Germline-derived CDR1 and CDR2 are DFQATT and SNEGSKA (reference sequence). CDR3 length: 15 amino acids. The CDR3 DNA reads as TGCAGTGCGCGGATAGCGAGAGCGAACACCGGGGAGCTGTTGTTT. The encoded protein is CSARIARANTGELLF.

The J gene is TRBJ2-3, the V gene TRBV5-1; TRBD2 is a possible D gene (6 bases). This CDR3 comprises 14 residues. V lost 2 bases and J lost 3, with 10 bases in between. CDR1 and CDR2 from the germline V gene are SGHRS and YFSETQ. The CDR3 loop is CASSLLAATDTQYF. The CDR3 DNA is TGCGCCAGCAGCTTATTAGCGGCGACAGATACGCAGTATTTT. Looking up the rest from reference TRBV5-1 and TRBJ2-3 gives the full variable domain: KAGVTQTPRYLIKTRGQQVTLSCSPISGHRSVSWYQQTPGQGLQFLFEYFSETQRNKGNFPGRFSGRQFSNSRSEMNVSTLELGDSALYLCASSLLAATDTQYFGPGTRLTVL.

A remark on this clonotype: It may be a read error: a sequence one base away is much more abundant. Because it lacks the conserved phenylalanine or tryptophan at the end, this CDR3 is likely a read error. This rearrangement joins TRBV6-5 to TRBJ1-6, with D hard to call. This CDR3 is 13 amino acids long. The V end was cut by 4 bases, the J end by 10 bases, with 11 bases between. CDR1 is MNHEY, CDR2 SVGAGI, per germline. The CDR3 DNA is TGTGCCAGCAGTTCTTACAGTGAATCACCCCTCCACTAT. It specifies CASSSYSESPLHY.

Turning to this clonotype: One junction end disagrees with the germline gene, perhaps due to a read error. The chain couples TRBV11-1 to TRBJ1-1; 7 bases agree with TRBD1. Looked up from germline, CDR1 is SGHAT and CDR2 is FQDESV (reference sequence). This CDR3 has 15 residues. The CDR3 region is CASSLRRGLGAEAFF. As DNA, the CDR3 is TGCGCCAGCAGCCTAAGGAGGGGGCTCGGCGCTGAAGCTTTCTTT.

This clonotype has at least ten counts. This chain uses TRBV5-4 with TRBJ1-2, with a weak D call TRBD1 (6 bases). Trimming removed 2 bases at V and 4 bases at J, with 15 bases between. The CDR3 spans 15 residues. Germline lookup yields CDR1 SGHNT and CDR2 YYREEE (reference sequence). The CDR3 DNA reads as TGTGCCAGCAGCTTCAGGGGAGGCGCATCCTATGGCTACACCTTC. This translates into CASSFRGGASYGYTF.

This clonotype was counted a single time. At one of its ends the junction is not consistent with the germline gene, which may arise from a read error. The gene calls are TRBV11-1 and TRBJ2-2; 8 nucleotides agree with TRBD1. This CDR3 region has 17 residues. Germline V gene sequence: CDR1 SGHAT, CDR2 FQDESV (reference sequence). CDR3 coding DNA: TGTGCCAGCAGCGAGGCCGGAACAGGGGGTAACACCAGGGAGCTGCTTTTT. It encodes CASSEAGTGGNTRELLF.

V usage is TRBV20-1 and J usage is TRBJ1-2; D perhaps matches TRBD1 (5 bases). Trimming removed 2 bases at V and 7 bases at J, with 14 bases between. Germline assignment: CDR1 DFQATT and CDR2 SNEGSKA (reference sequence). The CDR3 length is 13 residues. The DNA of the CDR3 is TGCAGTGCTAGACCGGGCAGGGCCACTGGCTACACCTTC. Its translation: CSARPGRATGYTF.

The J gene is TRBJ1-4, the V gene TRBV20-1, with D hard to call. Germline-derived CDR1 and CDR2 are DFQATT and SNEGSKA (reference sequence). This CDR3 comprises 11 residues. V lost 7 bases, J lost 8 bases, and 11 bases lay in between. The CDR3 loop reads CSVSEGEKLFF. The CDR3 coding sequence is TGCAGTGTTTCAGAGGGAGAAAAACTGTTTTTT.

This rearrangement joins TRBV11-3 to TRBJ2-1, with D perhaps TRBD2 (5 bases). The CDR3 is 16 amino acids. Germline CDR1 reads SGHNT; CDR2 reads YENEEA. The V gene lost 7 bases and the J gene lost 4 bases, with 20 bases spanning the gap. CDR3 nucleotide sequence: TGTGCCAGCAACCCCGATCAGAGGGCCTCTTACAATGAGCAGTTCTTC. Residues: CASNPDQRASYNEQFF.

Notes on this clonotype: Its ends do not fully match the called genes, so a read error is possible. CDR3 in amino acids: CAISEDNGAEKFF. The CDR3 bases are TGTGCCATCAGTGAGGACAATGGGGCTGAGAAGTTCTTC. The genes are TRBV10-3 and TRBJ2-1, with D possibly being TRBD1 (5 bases). This CDR3 spans 13 amino acids. Germline CDR1 and CDR2: ENHRY and SYGVKD.

Concerning this clonotype: A junction end diverges from the germline sequence, so it may reflect a read error. This chain links TRBV29-1 with TRBJ2-7; D ambiguous. The CDR3 length is 11 residues. The V gene's germline CDR1 is SQVTM and CDR2 ANQGSEA. CDR3 region: CSLRAGYGQYF. The CDR3 coding sequence is TGCAGCCTTCGGGCCGGCTACGGGCAGTACTTC.

This clonotype was detected ten times or more. This sequence joins TRBV20-1 and TRBJ2-1; 9 bases map to TRBD2. V was pared by 6 bases and J by 2 bases, with 11 bases of the junction left unmatched. Germline assignment: CDR1 DFQATT and CDR2 SNEGSKA (reference sequence). The CDR3 loop spans 16 amino acids. DNA for the CDR3: TGCAGTGCCCAGACTAGCGGCAGGTCAACCTACAATGAGCAGTTCTTC. It yields the protein CSAQTSGRSTYNEQFF.

Of note for this clonotype: This could be a read error, since a much larger clone is one nucleotide away. V is TRBV20-1 and J is TRBJ2-7, with TRBD1 identical over 7 bases. Germline assignment: CDR1 DFQATT and CDR2 SNEGSKA (reference sequence). The CDR3 extends over 13 amino acids. V shed 3 bases, J shed 2 bases, and the junction held 4 bases outside the gene matches. For the CDR3, the DNA is TGCAGTGCTAGTGACAGGGAGCCCTACGAGCAGTACTTC. Its protein is CSASDREPYEQYF.

About this clonotype: A read error is possible here, since a much larger clone lies one base away. The J gene is TRBJ1-6, the V gene TRBV12-5, with D perhaps matching TRBD1 (5 bases). Germline V gives CDR1 LGHNT, CDR2 FRNRAP. The CDR3 spans 14 residues. V was cut by 5 bases and J by 11 bases, with 16 bases left in between. CDR3 sequence (DNA): TGTGCTAGTGGTCCGGGACTGGGCGAGGCACCCCTCCACTTT. Protein sequence: CASGPGLGEAPLHF.

This clonotype was detected only once. A single base separates this from a much larger clone, so it may be a read error. J is TRBJ2-1 and V is TRBV13, with TRBD2 matching 9 bases. V shed 5 bases and J 6 bases; nucleotides not matched to a gene: 8. Per the germline V gene, CDR1 is PRHDT and CDR2 is FYEKMQ (reference sequence). The CDR3 contains 15 residues. CDR3 nucleotides: TGTGCCAGCAGCCCGGGACTAGCAACCTGCAATGAGCAGTTCTTC. Protein product: CASSPGLATCNEQFF.

In the case of this clonotype: Given the absence of the conserved phenylalanine or tryptophan at the CDR3 end, a read error is likely. The V call is TRBV11-3, the J call TRBJ2-3, with 9 bases that match TRBD1. The CDR3 extends over 15 amino acids. Germline CDR1 and CDR2: SGHNT and YENEEA. V was pared by 6 bases and J by 2 bases, with 6 bases of the junction left unmatched. DNA for the CDR3: TGTGCCAGCAGTTCGGGACAGGGTTACACAGATACGCAGTATTAT. Amino acids: CASSSGQGYTDTQYY.

Concerning this clonotype itself: One end of the junction does not line up with germline, which may come from a read error. The genes are TRBV11-2 and TRBJ1-1, with D perhaps matching TRBD1 (5 bases). The V gene's germline CDR1 is SGHAT and CDR2 FQNNGV. This CDR3 has 16 amino acids. The CDR3, as DNA: TGTGCCAGCAGCTTACGGACGGGATCAGGGAACACTGAAACTTTCTTT. The encoded protein is CASSLRTGSGNTETFF.

This clonotype was observed many times. This chain links TRBV5-4 with TRBJ2-3; either TRBD1 or TRBD2 may supply D (5 bases each). Germline CDR1 is SGHNT and CDR2 is YYREEE (reference sequence). With 4 bases removed from V and 4 bases from J, the gap between germline ends came to 16 bases. The CDR3 consists of 15 residues. CDR3 sequence reads: CASSQPGPTPDTQYF. The CDR3 region has the DNA TGTGCCAGCAGCCAACCGGGACCAACACCAGATACGCAGTATTTT.

About this clonotype itself: Sequence at one end of the junction differs from germline and may be a read error. The chain is built from TRBV20-1 and TRBJ1-3; the match to TRBD1 covers 7 bases. This CDR3 has 14 residues. From germline, CDR1 is DFQATT and CDR2 SNEGSKA (reference sequence). CDR3 in amino acids: CSTSSVTGYNTIYF. The DNA for the CDR3 is TGCAGTACTAGCTCCGTGACAGGGTATAACACCATATATTTT.